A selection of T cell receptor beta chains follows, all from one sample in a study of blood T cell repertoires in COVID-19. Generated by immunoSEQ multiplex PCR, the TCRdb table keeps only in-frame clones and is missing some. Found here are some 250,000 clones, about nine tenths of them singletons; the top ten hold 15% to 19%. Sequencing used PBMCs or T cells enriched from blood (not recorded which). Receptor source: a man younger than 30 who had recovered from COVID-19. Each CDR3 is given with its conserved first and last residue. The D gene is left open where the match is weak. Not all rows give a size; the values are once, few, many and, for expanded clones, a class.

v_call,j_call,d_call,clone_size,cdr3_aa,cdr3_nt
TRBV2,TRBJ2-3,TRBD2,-,CASSEGLAGGTDTQYF,TGTGCCAGCAGTGAGGGACTAGCGGGGGGGACAGATACGCAGTATTTT
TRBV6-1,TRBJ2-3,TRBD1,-,CASSEGQLTDTQYF,TGTGCCAGCAGTGAGGGACAGTTAACAGATACGCAGTATTTT
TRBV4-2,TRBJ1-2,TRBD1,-,CASSTGTGDNYGYTF,TGTGCCAGCAGCACCGGGACAGGGGATAACTATGGCTACACCTTC
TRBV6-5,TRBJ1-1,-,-,CASSYSQMNTEAFF,TGTGCCAGCAGTTACTCACAGATGAACACTGAAGCTTTCTTT
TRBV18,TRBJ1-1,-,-,CASSHGVNTEAFF,TGTGCCAGCTCACACGGGGTGAACACTGAAGCTTTCTTT
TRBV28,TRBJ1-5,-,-,CASSPYYGRGNQPQHF,TGTGCCAGCAGTCCATACTACGGGAGGGGGAATCAGCCCCAGCATTTT
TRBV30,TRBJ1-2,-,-,CAWSRLGGNYGYTF,TGTGCCTGGAGCCGACTCGGCGGCAACTATGGCTACACCTTC
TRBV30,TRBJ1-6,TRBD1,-,CAWSGPGGGNSPLHF,TGTGCCTGGAGTGGTCCAGGGGGCGGGAATTCACCCCTCCACTTT
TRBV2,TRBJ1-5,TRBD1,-,CATGGGQPQHF,TGTGCCACAGGGGGCGGACAGCCCCAGCATTTT
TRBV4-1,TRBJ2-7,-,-,CASSQSPGDEQYF,TGCGCCAGCAGCCAATCTCCTGGAGACGAGCAGTACTTC
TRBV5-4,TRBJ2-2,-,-,CASSLDPGSNTGELFF,TGTGCCAGCAGCTTGGATCCAGGGTCGAACACCGGGGAGCTGTTTTTT
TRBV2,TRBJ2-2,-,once,CASSYTLDRTNTGELFF,TGTGCCAGCAGCTACACCCTTGACAGGACGAACACCGGGGAGCTGTTTTTT
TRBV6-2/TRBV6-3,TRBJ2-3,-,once,CASSYLVGGLTDTQYF,TGTGCCAGCAGTTACCTGGTAGGCGGCTTGACAGATACGCAGTATTTT
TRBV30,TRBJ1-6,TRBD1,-,CAWGRTGWDSSYNSPLHF,TGTGCCTGGGGAAGGACAGGGTGGGACAGCTCCTATAATTCACCCCTCCACTTT
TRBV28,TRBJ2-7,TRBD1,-,CASRTGGIHEQYF,TGTGCCAGCAGGACAGGGGGAATTCACGAGCAGTACTTC
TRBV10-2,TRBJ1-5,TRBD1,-,CASSPRDRGFNQPQHF,TGCGCCAGCAGCCCTAGGGACAGGGGGTTCAATCAGCCCCAGCATTTT
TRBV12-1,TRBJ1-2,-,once,CASSNGQAPSDGYTF,TGTGCCAGCAGCAACGGACAGGCGCCCTCCGATGGCTACACCTTC
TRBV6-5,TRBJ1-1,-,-,CASSYSPGGVNTEAFF,TGTGCCAGCAGTTACTCGCCGGGAGGGGTGAACACTGAAGCTTTCTTT
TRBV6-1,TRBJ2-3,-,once,CASSEALLNMGTDTQYF,TGTGCCAGCAGTGAAGCGCTTCTGAACATGGGCACAGATACGCAGTATTTT
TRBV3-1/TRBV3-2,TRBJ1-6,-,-,CASSPRGGNSPLHF,TGTGCCAGCAGCCCCCGAGGAGGAAATTCACCCCTCCACTTT
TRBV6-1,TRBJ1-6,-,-,CASSELDRNSPLHF,TGTGCCAGCAGTGAACTGGACAGAAATTCACCCCTCCACTTT
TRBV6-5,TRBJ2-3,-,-,CASSYGGDRPDTQYF,TGTGCCAGCAGTTACGGAGGTGATCGCCCAGATACGCAGTATTTT
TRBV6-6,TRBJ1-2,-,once,CASSTDRNYGYTF,TGTGCCAGCAGTACCGACAGGAACTATGGCTACACCTTC
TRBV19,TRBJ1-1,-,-,CASQGAEAFF,TGTGCCAGTCAGGGCGCTGAAGCTTTCTTT
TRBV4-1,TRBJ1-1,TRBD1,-,CASSQSGGQGWVPGEAFF,TGCGCCAGCAGCCAATCAGGCGGACAGGGCTGGGTCCCTGGGGAAGCTTTCTTT
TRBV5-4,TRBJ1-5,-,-,CASSFRGGNQPQHF,TGTGCCAGCAGCTTCCGCGGGGGCAATCAGCCCCAGCATTTT
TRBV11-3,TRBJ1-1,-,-,CASSLHGATEAFF,TGTGCCAGCAGCCTTCACGGTGCCACTGAAGCTTTCTTT
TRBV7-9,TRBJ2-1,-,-,CASSGGLSGSYNEQFF,TGTGCCAGCAGCGGAGGGCTCAGCGGATCCTACAATGAGCAGTTCTTC
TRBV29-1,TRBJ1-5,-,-,CSVSGQGNQPQHF,TGCAGCGTTTCGGGACAAGGTAATCAGCCCCAGCATTTT
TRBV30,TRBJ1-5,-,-,CAWSSGDNQPQHF,TGTGCCTGGAGTAGCGGGGACAATCAGCCCCAGCATTTT
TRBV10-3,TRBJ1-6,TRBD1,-,CAIRTGQDANSPLHF,TGTGCCATCAGAACAGGACAGGATGCCAACTCACCCCTCCACTTT
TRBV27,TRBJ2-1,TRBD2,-,CASSFRVRGILRGVTYNEQFF,TGTGCCAGCAGTTTTCGAGTGCGGGGTATTTTGCGGGGGGTGACATACAATGAGCAGTTCTTC
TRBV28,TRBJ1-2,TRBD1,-,CASSFSGTDYGYTF,TGTGCCAGCAGTTTCTCCGGGACAGACTATGGCTACACCTTC
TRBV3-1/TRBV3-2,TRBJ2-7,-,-,CASSRDWSTQSYEQYF,TGTGCCAGCAGCCGGGACTGGTCGACTCAATCCTACGAGCAGTACTTC
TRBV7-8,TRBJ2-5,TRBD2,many,CASSLVAGGPGETQYF,TGTGCCAGCAGCTTAGTTGCGGGAGGGCCCGGAGAGACCCAGTACTTC
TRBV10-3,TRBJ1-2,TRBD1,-,CAISAVGQGAYGYTF,TGTGCCATCAGTGCAGTCGGACAGGGGGCCTATGGCTACACCTTC
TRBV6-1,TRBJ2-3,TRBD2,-,CASSERRGDTDTQYF,TGTGCCAGCAGTGAACGTCGGGGGGACACAGATACGCAGTATTTT
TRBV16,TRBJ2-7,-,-,CASSQSGGINPYEQYF,TGTGCCAGCAGCCAATCAGGGGGAATAAACCCCTACGAGCAGTACTTC
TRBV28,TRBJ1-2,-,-,CASSSLQGTYGYTF,TGTGCCAGCAGTTCACTTCAGGGGACCTATGGCTACACCTTC
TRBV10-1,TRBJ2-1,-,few,CASTEGETRTYNEQFF,TGCGCCAGCACCGAAGGCGAGACTCGCACGTACAATGAGCAGTTCTTC
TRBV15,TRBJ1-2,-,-,CATSSLNRDPYGYTF,TGTGCCACCAGCAGTCTAAACAGGGATCCCTATGGCTACACCTTC
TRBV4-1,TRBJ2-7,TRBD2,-,CASSQLLAGGPNEQYF,TGCGCCAGCAGCCAATTACTAGCGGGGGGGCCTAACGAGCAGTACTTC
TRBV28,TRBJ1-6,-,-,CASSPTGSDSPLHF,TGTGCCAGCAGCCCTACAGGGTCGGATTCACCCCTCCACTTT
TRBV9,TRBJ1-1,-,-,CASSAGRTVSVAEAFF,TGTGCCAGCAGCGCGGGAAGGACAGTGAGTGTGGCTGAAGCTTTCTTT
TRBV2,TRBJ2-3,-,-,CASTLHTDTQYF,TGTGCCAGCACGTTACACACAGATACGCAGTATTTT
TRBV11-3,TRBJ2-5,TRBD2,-,CASRTAGLETQYF,TGTGCCAGCAGAACAGCGGGACTAGAGACCCAGTACTTC
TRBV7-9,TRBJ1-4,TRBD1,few,CASSFEGAGEKLFF,TGTGCCAGCAGCTTTGAGGGGGCGGGTGAAAAACTGTTTTTT
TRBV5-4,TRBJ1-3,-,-,CATISGNTIYF,TGTGCCACTATCTCTGGAAACACCATATATTTT
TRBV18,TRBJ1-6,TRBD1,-,CASSPQTGDNNSPLHF,TGTGCCAGCTCCCCTCAGACAGGGGATAATAATTCACCCCTCCACTTT
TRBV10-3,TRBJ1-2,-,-,CAISEGPEGRGYTF,TGTGCCATCAGTGAGGGGCCGGAGGGGAGAGGCTACACCTTC
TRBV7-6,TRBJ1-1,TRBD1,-,CASSLARGQGGTEAFF,TGTGCCAGCAGCTTAGCGAGGGGACAGGGCGGCACTGAAGCTTTCTTT
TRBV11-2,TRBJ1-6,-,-,CASSLVLVPPLHF,TGTGCCAGCAGCTTAGTCTTAGTCCCACCCCTCCACTTT
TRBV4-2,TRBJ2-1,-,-,CASSQGHTSSYNEQFF,TGTGCCAGCAGCCAGGGACATACGAGCTCCTACAATGAGCAGTTCTTC
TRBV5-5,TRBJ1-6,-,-,CASSGGSSYNSPLHF,TGTGCCAGCAGCGGGGGGAGCTCCTATAATTCACCCCTCCACTTT
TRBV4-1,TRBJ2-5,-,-,CASSQLDQGKTQPQYF,TGCGCCAGCAGCCAATTGGATCAGGGGAAGACCCAACCCCAGTACTTC
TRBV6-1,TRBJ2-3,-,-,CASSDSLRTQYF,TGTGCCAGCAGTGATTCCCTCCGTACGCAGTATTTT
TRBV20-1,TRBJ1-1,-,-,CSAPLNTEAFF,TGCAGTGCGCCACTCAACACTGAAGCTTTCTTT
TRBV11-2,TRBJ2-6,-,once,CASSPLRPQGVGANVLTF,TGTGCCAGCAGCCCTCTACGACCCCAGGGCGTCGGGGCCAACGTCCTGACTTTC
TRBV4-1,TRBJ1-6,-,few,CASSQDGLSPLHF,TGCGCCAGCAGCCAAGATGGGCTTTCACCCCTCCACTTT
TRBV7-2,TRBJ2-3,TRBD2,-,CASSYRLAGATDTQYF,TGTGCCAGCAGTTACCGACTAGCGGGAGCCACAGATACGCAGTATTTT